This T cell receptor (beta chain) was found in a study of cytomegalovirus exposure and HLA in healthy donors. Study information: From about 170 million T cells, an earlier analysis saw approximately 120 million unique TCR beta sequences.

This clone showed up just once. Researchers ran the PCR with 60 Vbeta and 13 Jbeta primers. As handled by the study authors: As a later analysis found, there were 70 million to 100 million unique TCR beta chains, of which roughly 11 million were shared. The data were produced by immunoSEQ multiplex PCR, yet TCRdb's version contains in-frame clones alone and is incomplete. Clonal size and the V and J genes are those of that table, whereas D and trimming came from the DNA. Here the sample spans around 150,000 clones, roughly 80% being singletons. V lost 0 bases and J lost 4, with 8 bases in between. The CDR3 contains 13 residues. Germline V lookup: CDR1 SGHDT, CDR2 YYEEEE.

This TCR was sampled from a man aged 18 to 30 in good health and CMV-seropositive. Sequenced sample: PBMCs. The V and J genes are TRBV5-6 and TRBJ2-7; no firm D call. This CDR3 reads CASSLDQTYEQYF. CDR3 DNA sequence: TGTGCCAGCAGCTTGGATCAGACTTACGAGCAGTACTTC.